The entry below gives a single T cell receptor (beta chain) sequence along with its context. No antigen is known for it. The data derive from a study of a mutant IDH1 vaccine in newly diagnosed glioma. Study details: Earlier treatment was radiotherapy, temozolomide, or both, with most getting both.

The time point: week 35, safety follow-up. Every vaccine dose comprised 300 ug of mutant IDH1 20-mer peptide plus topical imiquimod. Libraries were prepared by immunoSEQ multiplex PCR; TCRdb keeps only in-frame clonotypes and omits some of them. The table shows about 55,000 clones, with around 84% occurring only once. The clonotype was recovered from a woman younger than 35 with glioma. The sample in question was PBMCs, obtained from a glioma patient whose treatment included an IDH1 peptide vaccine.

The CDR3 region has the DNA TGTGCCACCAGCCAGGGGCTAAACTATGGCTACACCTTC. Its translation: CATSQGLNYGYTF. The chain uses TRBV15 and TRBJ1-2; TRBD1 might be the D (6 bases). CDR1 and CDR2 (germline): LNHNV, YYDKDF (reference sequence). The length of the CDR3 is 13 residues. Between the trimmed V and J ends, which lost 5 bases and 2 bases, there was a span of 9 bases.